This section outlines one T cell receptor beta chain sequence together with its context. This record belongs to a study of control samples from healthy donors and cancer patients. TCRdb's table, derived via immunoSEQ multiplex PCR, lists solely in-frame clones and lacks some. The data contain over 55,000 clones, around 90% of them singletons. This receptor was obtained from a man younger than 40 with colorectal cancer. Sequencing was done on a sample of PBMCs.

CDR3 sequence: CASSPGGVPSGNTIYF. The CDR3 bases are TGTGCCAGCTCACCAGGGGGGGTTCCCAGTGGAAACACCATATATTTT. The V gene is TRBV18, the J gene TRBJ1-3; maybe TRBD1 (5 bases). The germline CDR1 and CDR2 sequences are KGHSH and LQKENI. With 2 bases removed from V and 3 bases from J, the gap between germline ends came to 14 bases. The CDR3 has 16 residues.